This entry concerns a single T cell receptor (beta chain). The data stem from a study of blood T cell repertoires in COVID-19. Study-wide background: Sample material is recorded as cDNA or gDNA derived from T cells, B-cell-depleted T cells, or PBMCs.

Using immunoSEQ multiplex PCR, the repertoire was profiled, and TCRdb retains in-frame clones only, with some absent. The sample holds 97,000 or so clones, approximately 90% seen once. Trimming shortened V by 0 bases and J by 2 bases, and 11 bases separated the two germline ends. Germline V lookup: CDR1 GTSNPN, CDR2 SVGIG (reference sequence). The CDR3 spans 14 residues. The sequence was obtained from a man in his fifties or sixties with acute or convalescent COVID-19. The chain is built from TRBV30 and TRBJ2-7; D may be TRBD1 (6 bases). The specimen sequenced was peripheral blood. DNA for the CDR3: TGTGCCTGGAGTGTAAGGGACATCCCCTACGAGCAGTACTTC. This encodes CAWSVRDIPYEQYF.